Reported below is one T cell receptor beta chain. This sample is part of a study of OX40 agonist ivuxolimab in advanced cancers. About the study: Participants could have had prior anti-PD-1, anti-PD-L1 or anti-CTLA-4 therapy, and around 40% had some.

The length of the CDR3 is 17 residues. From germline, CDR1 is SGHTA and CDR2 FQGTGA. Trimming took 4 bases from V and 1 from J, leaving 16 bases between them. This table comes from immunoSEQ multiplex PCR, and its TCRdb copy is limited to in-frame clones, with some not included. Here the sample spans over 65,000 clones, 70% to 90% being singletons. The chain joins TRBV7-3 to TRBJ2-2; D possibly corresponds to TRBD2 (6 bases). The clonotype comes from an adult with an advanced solid tumor such as melanoma, head and neck, liver or kidney cancer. Specimen: CD4+ or CD8+ T cells sorted from blood, collected in a trial of the OX40 agonist ivuxolimab. CDR3 DNA sequence: TGTGCCAGCAGCTCTTACCTCCAGGGAGGGAACACCGGGGAGCTGTTTTTT. Translating it yields CASSSYLQGGNTGELFF. Complete variable domain (other parts from reference TRBV7-3 and TRBJ2-2): GAGVSQTPSNKVTEKGKYVELRCDPISGHTALYWYRQSLGQGPEFLIYFQGTGAADDSGLPNDRFFAVRPEGSVSTLKIQRTERGDSAVYLCASSSYLQGGNTGELFFGEGSRLTVL.